This TCR beta chain was sequenced during a study of control samples from healthy donors and cancer patients. V lost 5 bases, J lost 1 base, and 9 bases lay in between. The CDR3 is 13 residues long. Looked up from germline, CDR1 is PRHDT and CDR2 is FYEKMQ (reference sequence). Assay: immunoSEQ multiplex PCR; the TCRdb copy retains only in-frame clones and omits some. There are 110,000 or so clones in the sample; approximately 82% occur only once, and approximately 6.7% lies in the top ten. The clonotype originates from a man aged 18-30 years in good health. Sequencing was carried out using blood. The chain carries TRBV13 and TRBJ2-7; a weak D match, TRBD1 (6 bases). The DNA for the CDR3 is TGTGCCAGCAGCACAGGGAATTCCTACGAGCAGTACTTC. Translation: CASSTGNSYEQYF.